This TCR beta chain was recovered during a study of cytomegalovirus exposure and HLA in healthy donors. The overall study: Inside one of the first data releases sat around 77 million unique TCRs taken from HLA-typed donors.

In the PCR, 60 Vbeta and 13 Jbeta primers were used. The repertoire was sequenced with immunoSEQ multiplex PCR; TCRdb's copy has only in-frame clones and lacks some. The table lists 95,000 to 130,000 clones, 55% to 75% of them singletons. Per the germline V gene, CDR1 is SGHTA and CDR2 is FQGTGA. The CDR3 runs 13 residues. V lost 5 bases, J lost 2 bases, and 9 bases lay in between. Specimen: PBMCs. The TCR was taken from a woman aged 35 to 49 in good health and CMV-seropositive. The gene calls are TRBV7-3 and TRBJ1-2; possible D gene TRBD1, 5 bases. The CDR3 nucleotides are TGTGCCAGCAGCCGGGGGACCAACTATGGCTACACCTTC. Its protein is CASSRGTNYGYTF.